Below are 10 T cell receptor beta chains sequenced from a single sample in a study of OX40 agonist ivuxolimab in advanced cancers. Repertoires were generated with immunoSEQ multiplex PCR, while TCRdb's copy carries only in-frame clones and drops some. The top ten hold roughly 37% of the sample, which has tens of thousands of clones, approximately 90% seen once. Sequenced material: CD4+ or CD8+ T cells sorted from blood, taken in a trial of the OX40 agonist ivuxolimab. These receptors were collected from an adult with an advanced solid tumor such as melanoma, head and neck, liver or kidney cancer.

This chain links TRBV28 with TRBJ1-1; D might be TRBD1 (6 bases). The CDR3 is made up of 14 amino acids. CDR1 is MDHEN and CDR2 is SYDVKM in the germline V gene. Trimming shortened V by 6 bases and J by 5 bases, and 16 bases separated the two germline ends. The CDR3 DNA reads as TGTGCCAGCAGCCTAATAACAGGGAGGACTGAAGCTTTCTTT. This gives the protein CASSLITGRTEAFF.

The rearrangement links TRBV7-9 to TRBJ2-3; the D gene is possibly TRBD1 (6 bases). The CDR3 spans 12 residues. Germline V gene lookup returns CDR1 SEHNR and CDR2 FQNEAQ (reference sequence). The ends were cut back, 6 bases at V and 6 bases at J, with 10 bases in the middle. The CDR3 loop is CASSFQGDTQYF. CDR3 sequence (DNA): TGTGCCAGCAGTTTCCAGGGGGATACGCAGTATTTT.

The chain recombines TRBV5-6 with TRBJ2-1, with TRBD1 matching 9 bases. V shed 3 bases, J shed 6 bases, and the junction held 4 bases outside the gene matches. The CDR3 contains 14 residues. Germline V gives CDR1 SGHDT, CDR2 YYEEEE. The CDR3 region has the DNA TGTGCCAGCAGCTCGGGGACAGGGTTCAATGAGCAGTTCTTC. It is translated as CASSSGTGFNEQFF.

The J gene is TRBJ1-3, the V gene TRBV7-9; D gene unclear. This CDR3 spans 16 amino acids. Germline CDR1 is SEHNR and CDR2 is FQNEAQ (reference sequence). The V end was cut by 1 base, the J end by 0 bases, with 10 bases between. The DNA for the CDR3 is TGTGCCAGCAGCTTAGGAGTGGGTATCTCTGGAAACACCATATATTTT. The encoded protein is CASSLGVGISGNTIYF.

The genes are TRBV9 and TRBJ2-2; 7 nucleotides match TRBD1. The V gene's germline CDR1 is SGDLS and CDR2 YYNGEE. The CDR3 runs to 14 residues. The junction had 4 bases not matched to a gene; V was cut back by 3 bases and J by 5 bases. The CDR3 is CASSASQGTGELFF. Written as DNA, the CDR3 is TGTGCCAGCAGCGCATCACAGGGGACCGGGGAGCTGTTTTTT.

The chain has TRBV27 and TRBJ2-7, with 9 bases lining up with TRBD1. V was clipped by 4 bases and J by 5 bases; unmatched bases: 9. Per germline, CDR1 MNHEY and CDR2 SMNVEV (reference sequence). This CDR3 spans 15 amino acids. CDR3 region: CASSYRTGEVDEQYF. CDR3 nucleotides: TGTGCCAGCAGTTACAGGACAGGGGAGGTTGACGAGCAGTACTTC.

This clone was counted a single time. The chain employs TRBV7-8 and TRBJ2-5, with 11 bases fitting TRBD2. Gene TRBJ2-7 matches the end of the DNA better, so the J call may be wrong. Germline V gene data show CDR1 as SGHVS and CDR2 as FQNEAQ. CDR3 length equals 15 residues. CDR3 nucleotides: TGTGCCAGCAGCTTCATAGCGGGAGGGACCTACGAGCAGTACTTC. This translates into CASSFIAGGTYEQYF.

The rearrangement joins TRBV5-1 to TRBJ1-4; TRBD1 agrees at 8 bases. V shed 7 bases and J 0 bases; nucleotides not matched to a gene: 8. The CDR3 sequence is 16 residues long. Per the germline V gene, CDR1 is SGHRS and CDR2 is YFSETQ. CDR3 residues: CASSGTGATTNEKLFF. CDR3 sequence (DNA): TGCGCCAGCTCTGGGACAGGAGCAACAACTAATGAAAAACTGTTTTTT.

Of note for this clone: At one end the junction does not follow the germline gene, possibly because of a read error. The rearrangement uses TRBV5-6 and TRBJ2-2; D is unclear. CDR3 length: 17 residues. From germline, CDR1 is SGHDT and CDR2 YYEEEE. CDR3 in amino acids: CVSSLAVGILNTGELFF. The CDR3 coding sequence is TGTGTCAGCAGCTTGGCCGTCGGCATACTGAACACCGGGGAGCTGTTTTTT.

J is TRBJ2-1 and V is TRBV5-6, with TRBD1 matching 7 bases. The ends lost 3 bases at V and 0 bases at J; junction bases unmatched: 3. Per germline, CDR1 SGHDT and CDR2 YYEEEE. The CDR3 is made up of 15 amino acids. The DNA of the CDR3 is TGTGCCAGCAGCTACCGGGACAGCTCCTACAATGAGCAGTTCTTC. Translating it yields CASSYRDSSYNEQFF.